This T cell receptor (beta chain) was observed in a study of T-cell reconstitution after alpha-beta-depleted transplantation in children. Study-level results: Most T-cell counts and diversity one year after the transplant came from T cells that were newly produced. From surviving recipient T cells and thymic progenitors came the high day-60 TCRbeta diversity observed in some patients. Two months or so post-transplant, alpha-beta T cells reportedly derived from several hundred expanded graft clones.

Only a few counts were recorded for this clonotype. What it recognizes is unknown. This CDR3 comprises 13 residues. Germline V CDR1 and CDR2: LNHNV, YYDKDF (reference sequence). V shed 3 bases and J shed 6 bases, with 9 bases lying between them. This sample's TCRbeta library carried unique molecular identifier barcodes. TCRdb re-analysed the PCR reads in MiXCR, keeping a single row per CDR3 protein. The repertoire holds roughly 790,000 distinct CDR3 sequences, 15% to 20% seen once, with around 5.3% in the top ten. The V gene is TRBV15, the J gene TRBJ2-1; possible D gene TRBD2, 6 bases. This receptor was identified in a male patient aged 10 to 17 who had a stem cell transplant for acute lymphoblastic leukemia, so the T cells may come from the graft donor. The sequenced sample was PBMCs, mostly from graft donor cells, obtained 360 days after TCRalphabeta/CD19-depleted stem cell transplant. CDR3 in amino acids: CATSRGLPNEQFF. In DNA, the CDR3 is TGTGCCACCAGCAGGGGACTTCCCAATGAGCAGTTCTTC.